This T cell receptor beta chain is from a study of neoadjuvant anti-PD-1 for oral cavity cancer. Blood libraries mostly used approximately 0.5 ug genomic DNA, six replicates each. The repertoire was sequenced with immunoSEQ multiplex PCR; TCRdb's copy has only in-frame clones and lacks some. This sample carries 13,000 to 15,000 clones, roughly 74% of them seen once, and the ten largest clones take approximately 2.9%. Study-level points and caveats: Each response group had just a few patients in TCR analyses.

This clone has just a few counts. Its specificity is not known. Time point of the sample: after neoadjuvant nivolumab, at surgical resection. Germline V gene lookup returns CDR1 SQVTM and CDR2 ANQGSEA. The CDR3 spans 16 residues. V lost 8 bases, J lost 4 bases, and 17 bases stayed unmatched. The receptor's source is a person between 40 and 85 years old with oral cavity squamous cell carcinoma. This specimen consisted of PBMCs, obtained after nivolumab (anti-PD-1) treatment. The rearrangement uses TRBV29-1 and TRBJ2-7, with 10 bases that match TRBD2. CDR3 DNA: TGCAGCCCCACCCTTGTGGCTAGCGGGAGCTCTTACGAGCAGTACTTC. Encoded protein: CSPTLVASGSSYEQYF.